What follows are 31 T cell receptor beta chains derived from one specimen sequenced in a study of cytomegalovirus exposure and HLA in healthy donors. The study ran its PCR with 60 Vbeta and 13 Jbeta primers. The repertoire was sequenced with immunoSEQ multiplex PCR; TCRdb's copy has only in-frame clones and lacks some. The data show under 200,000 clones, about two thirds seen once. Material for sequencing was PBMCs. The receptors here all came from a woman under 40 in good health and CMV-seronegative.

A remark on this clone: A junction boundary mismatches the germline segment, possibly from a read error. The CDR3 sequence: CASSEDRGYGYPF. For the CDR3, the DNA is TGTGCCAGCAGTGAAGACAGGGGATATGGCTACCCCTTC. This rearrangement joins TRBV6-1 to TRBJ1-2, with 7 positions matching TRBD1. CDR1 and CDR2 from the germline V gene are MNHNS and SASEGT. This CDR3 has 13 amino acids.

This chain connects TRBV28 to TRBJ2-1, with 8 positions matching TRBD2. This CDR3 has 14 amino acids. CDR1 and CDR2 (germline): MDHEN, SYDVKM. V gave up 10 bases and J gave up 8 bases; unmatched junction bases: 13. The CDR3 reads CATEIAGRSDEQFF. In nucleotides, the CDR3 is TGTGCCACCGAGATAGCGGGAAGGTCTGATGAGCAGTTCTTC.

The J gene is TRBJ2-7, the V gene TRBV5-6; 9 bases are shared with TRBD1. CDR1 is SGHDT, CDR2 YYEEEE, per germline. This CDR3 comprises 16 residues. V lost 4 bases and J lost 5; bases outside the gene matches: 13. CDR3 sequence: CASSQKFDRGADEQYF. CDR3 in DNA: TGTGCCAGCAGCCAAAAGTTTGACAGGGGGGCGGACGAGCAGTACTTC.

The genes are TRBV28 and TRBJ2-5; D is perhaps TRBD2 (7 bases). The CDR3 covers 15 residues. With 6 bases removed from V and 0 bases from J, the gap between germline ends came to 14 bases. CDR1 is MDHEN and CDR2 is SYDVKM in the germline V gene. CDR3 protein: CASRGGGEYQETQYF. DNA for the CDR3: TGTGCCAGCAGGGGAGGGGGGGAGTACCAAGAGACCCAGTACTTC.

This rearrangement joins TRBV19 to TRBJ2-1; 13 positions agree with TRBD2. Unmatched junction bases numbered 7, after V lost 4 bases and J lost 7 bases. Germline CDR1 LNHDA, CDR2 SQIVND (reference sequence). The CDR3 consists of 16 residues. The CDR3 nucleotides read TGTGCCAGTAGTACCCCCGGACTAGCGGGGGATAATGAGCAGTTCTTC. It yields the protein CASSTPGLAGDNEQFF.

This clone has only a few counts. CDR3 in amino acids: CASMYRFGLAEITGELFF. The CDR3 coding sequence is TGTGCCAGTATGTATCGCTTCGGACTAGCGGAGATCACCGGGGAGCTGTTTTTT. The chain combines TRBV19 with TRBJ2-2, with 10 bases that match TRBD2. CDR3 length: 18 amino acids. Per the germline V gene, CDR1 is LNHDA and CDR2 is SQIVND (reference sequence). Trimming removed 7 bases from V and 4 bases from J; junction bases left unmatched: 15.

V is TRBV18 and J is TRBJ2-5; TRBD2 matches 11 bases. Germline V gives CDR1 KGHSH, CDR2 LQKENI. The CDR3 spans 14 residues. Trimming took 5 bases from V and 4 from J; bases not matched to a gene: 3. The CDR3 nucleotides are TGTGCCAGCTCATCCGGACTAGCGGGAGAGACCCAGTACTTC. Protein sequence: CASSSGLAGETQYF.

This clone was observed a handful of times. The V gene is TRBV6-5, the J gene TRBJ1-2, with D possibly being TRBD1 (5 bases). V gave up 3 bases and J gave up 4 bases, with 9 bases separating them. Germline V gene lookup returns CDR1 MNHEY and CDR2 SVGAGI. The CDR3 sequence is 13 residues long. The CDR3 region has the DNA TGTGCCAGCAGTTATGGAGGGGCCTATGGCTACACCTTC. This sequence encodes CASSYGGAYGYTF.

The DNA of the CDR3 is TGTGCCAGCAGTTTGACGGGAGTGGTAGATACGCAGTATTTT. Its protein is CASSLTGVVDTQYF. The gene calls are TRBV28 and TRBJ2-3; possibly TRBD2 for D (6 bases). This CDR3 has 14 residues. Per germline, CDR1 MDHEN and CDR2 SYDVKM. V lost 3 bases, J lost 5 bases, and 12 bases lay in between.

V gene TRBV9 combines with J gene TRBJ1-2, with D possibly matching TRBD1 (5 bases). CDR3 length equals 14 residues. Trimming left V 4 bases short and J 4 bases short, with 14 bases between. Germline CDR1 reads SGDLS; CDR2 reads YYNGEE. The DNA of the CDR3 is TGTGCCAGCAGCCCTCGGACACCCAGCTATGGCTACACCTTC. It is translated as CASSPRTPSYGYTF.

CDR3 amino acids: CASSLGSGPGIPCGYTF. The CDR3 nucleotides read TGTGCCAGCAGCTTAGGGTCAGGCCCCGGCATTCCCTGTGGCTACACCTTC. The gene calls are TRBV7-2 and TRBJ1-2; D is unclear. Trimming removed 1 base from V and 7 bases from J, with 22 bases in between. CDR1 is SGHTA, CDR2 FQGNSA, per germline. This CDR3 contains 17 residues.

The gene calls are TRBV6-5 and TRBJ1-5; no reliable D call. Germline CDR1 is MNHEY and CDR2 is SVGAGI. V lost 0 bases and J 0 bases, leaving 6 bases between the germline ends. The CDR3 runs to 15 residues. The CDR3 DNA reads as TGTGCCAGCAGTTACTCGTCTAATAGCAATCAGCCCCAGCATTTT. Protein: CASSYSSNSNQPQHF.

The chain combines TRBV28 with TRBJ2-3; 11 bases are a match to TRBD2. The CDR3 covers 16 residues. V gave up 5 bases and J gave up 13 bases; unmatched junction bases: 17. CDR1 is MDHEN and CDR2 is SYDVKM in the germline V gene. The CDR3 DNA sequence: TGTGCCAGCAGTATAGGGACTAGCGGACTCACAGATACTGAGTATTTT. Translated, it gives CASSIGTSGLTDTEYF.

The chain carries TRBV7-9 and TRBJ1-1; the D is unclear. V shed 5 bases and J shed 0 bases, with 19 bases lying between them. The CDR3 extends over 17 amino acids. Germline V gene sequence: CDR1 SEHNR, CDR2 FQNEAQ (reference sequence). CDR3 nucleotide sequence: TGTGCCAGCAGCCCGAGGCTATCCACTCACCTGAACACTGAAGCTTTCTTT. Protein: CASSPRLSTHLNTEAFF.

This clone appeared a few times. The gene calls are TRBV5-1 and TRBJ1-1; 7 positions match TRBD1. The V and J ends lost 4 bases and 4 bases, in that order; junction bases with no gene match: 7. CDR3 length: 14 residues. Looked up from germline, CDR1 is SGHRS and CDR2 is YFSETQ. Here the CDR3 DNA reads TGCGCCAGCAGCCCAGGGACAGAAAGCACTGAAGCTTTCTTT. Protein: CASSPGTESTEAFF.

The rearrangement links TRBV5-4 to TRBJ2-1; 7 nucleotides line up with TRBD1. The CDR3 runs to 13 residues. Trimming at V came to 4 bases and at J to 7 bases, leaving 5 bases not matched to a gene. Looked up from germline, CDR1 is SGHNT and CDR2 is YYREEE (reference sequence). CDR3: CASSPGTVNEQFF. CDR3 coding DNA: TGTGCCAGCAGCCCCGGGACAGTTAATGAGCAGTTCTTC.

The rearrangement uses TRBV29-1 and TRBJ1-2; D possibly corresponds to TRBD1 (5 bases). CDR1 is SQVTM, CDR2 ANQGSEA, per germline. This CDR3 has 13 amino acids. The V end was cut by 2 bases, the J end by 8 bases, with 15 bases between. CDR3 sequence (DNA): TGCAGCGTTGAATTACAGGCAGGCTTGGGCTACACCTTC. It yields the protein CSVELQAGLGYTF.

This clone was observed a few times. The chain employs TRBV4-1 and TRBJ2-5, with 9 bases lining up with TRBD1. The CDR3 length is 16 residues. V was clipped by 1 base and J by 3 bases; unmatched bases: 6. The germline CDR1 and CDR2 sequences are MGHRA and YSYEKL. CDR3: CASSQGRDRVKETQYF. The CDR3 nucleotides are TGCGCCAGCAGCCAAGGTCGGGACAGGGTAAAAGAGACCCAGTACTTC.

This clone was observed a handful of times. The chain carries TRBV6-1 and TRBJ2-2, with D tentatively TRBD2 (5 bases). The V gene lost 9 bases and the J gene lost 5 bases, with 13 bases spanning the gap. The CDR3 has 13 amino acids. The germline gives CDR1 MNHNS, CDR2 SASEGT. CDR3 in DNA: TGTGCCAGTCACGGGGTCAGTACCGGGGAGCTGTTTTTT. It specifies CASHGVSTGELFF.

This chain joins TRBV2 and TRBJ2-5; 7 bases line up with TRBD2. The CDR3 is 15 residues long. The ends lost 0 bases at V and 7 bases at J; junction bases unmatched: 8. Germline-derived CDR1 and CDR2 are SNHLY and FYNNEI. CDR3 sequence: CASSEAQAGYGTQYF. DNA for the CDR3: TGTGCCAGCAGTGAAGCGCAAGCGGGATACGGGACCCAGTACTTC.

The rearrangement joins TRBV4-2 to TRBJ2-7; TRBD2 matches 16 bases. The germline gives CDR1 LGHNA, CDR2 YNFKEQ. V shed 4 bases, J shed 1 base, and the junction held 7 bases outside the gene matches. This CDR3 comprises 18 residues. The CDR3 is CASSPGLAGGPVSYEQYF. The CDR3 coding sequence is TGTGCCAGCAGCCCGGGACTAGCGGGAGGGCCGGTTTCCTACGAGCAGTACTTC.

In DNA form, the CDR3 reads TGTGCCAGCAGCCCCGACCCCGGGACTAGCTCCTACGAGCAGTACTTC. Encoded protein: CASSPDPGTSSYEQYF. The chain recombines TRBV9 with TRBJ2-7, with 8 positions matching TRBD2. The trim removed 4 bases at V and 0 bases at J, leaving 9 bases unmatched. CDR1 is SGDLS and CDR2 is YYNGEE in the germline V gene. The length of the CDR3 is 16 residues.

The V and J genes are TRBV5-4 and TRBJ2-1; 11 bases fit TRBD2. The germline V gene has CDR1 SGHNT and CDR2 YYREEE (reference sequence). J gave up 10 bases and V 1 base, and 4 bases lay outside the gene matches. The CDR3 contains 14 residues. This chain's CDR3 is CASSLTSGGGEQFF. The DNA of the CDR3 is TGTGCCAGCAGCTTGACTAGCGGGGGTGGGGAGCAGTTCTTC. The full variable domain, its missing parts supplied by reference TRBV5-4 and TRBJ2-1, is ETGVTQSPTHLIKTRGQQVTLRCSSQSGHNTVSWYQQALGQGPQFIFQYYREEENGRGNFPPRFSGLQFPNYSSELNVNALELDDSALYLCASSLTSGGGEQFFGPGTRLTVL.

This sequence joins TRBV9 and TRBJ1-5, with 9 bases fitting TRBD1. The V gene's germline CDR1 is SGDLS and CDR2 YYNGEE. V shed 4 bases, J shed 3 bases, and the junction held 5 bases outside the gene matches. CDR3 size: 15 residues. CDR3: CASSPRTGDNQPQHF. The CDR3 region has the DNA TGTGCCAGCAGCCCCCGGACAGGGGACAATCAGCCCCAGCATTTT.

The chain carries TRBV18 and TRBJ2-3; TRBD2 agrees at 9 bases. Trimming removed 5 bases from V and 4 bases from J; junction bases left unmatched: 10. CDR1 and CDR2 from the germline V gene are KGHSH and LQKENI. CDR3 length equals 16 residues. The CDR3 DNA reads TGTGCCAGCTCAAGGACTAGCGAGGTATTCGCAGATACGCAGTATTTT. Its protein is CASSRTSEVFADTQYF.

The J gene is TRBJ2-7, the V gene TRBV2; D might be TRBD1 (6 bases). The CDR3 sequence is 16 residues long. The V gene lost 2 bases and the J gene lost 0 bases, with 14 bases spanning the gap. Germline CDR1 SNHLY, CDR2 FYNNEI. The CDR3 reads CASSEPRDNFSYEQYF. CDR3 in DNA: TGTGCCAGCAGTGAACCCCGGGACAATTTCTCCTACGAGCAGTACTTC.

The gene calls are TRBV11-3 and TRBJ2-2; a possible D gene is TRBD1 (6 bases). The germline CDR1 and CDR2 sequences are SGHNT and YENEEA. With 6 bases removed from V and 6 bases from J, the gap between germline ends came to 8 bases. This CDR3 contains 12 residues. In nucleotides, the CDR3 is TGTGCCAGCAGTTCAGGGGCCGGGGAGCTGTTTTTT. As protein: CASSSGAGELFF.

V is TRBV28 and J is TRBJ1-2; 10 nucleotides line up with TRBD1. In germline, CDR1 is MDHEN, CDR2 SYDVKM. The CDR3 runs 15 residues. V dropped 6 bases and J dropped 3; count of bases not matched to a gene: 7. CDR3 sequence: CASSQGTGVDYGYTF. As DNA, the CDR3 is TGTGCCAGCAGCCAAGGGACAGGGGTTGACTATGGCTACACCTTC.

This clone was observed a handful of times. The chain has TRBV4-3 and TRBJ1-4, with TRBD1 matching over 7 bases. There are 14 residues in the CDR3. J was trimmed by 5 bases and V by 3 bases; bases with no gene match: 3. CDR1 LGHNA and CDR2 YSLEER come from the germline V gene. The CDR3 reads CASSHRGQNEKLFF. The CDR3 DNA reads TGCGCCAGCAGCCACCGGGGACAGAATGAAAAACTGTTTTTT.

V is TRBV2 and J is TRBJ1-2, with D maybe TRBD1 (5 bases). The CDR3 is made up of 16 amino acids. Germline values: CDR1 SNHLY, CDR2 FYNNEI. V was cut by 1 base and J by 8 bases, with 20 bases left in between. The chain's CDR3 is CASSEVSWGGSGGYTF. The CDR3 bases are TGTGCCAGCAGTGAAGTTTCATGGGGCGGAAGTGGGGGCTACACCTTC. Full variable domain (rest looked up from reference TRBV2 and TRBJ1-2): EPEVTQTPSHQVTQMGQEVILRCVPISNHLYFYWYRQILGQKVEFLVSFYNNEISEKSEIFDDQFSVERPDGSNFTLKIRSTKLEDSAMYFCASSEVSWGGSGGYTFGSGTRLTVV.

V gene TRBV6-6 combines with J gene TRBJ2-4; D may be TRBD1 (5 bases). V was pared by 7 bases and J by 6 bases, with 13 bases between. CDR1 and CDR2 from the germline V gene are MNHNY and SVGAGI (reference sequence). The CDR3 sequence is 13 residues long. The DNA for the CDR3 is TGTGCCAGCAAAAACTTCGACAGAAACATTCAGTACTTC. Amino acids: CASKNFDRNIQYF.